This TCR beta chain was captured in a study of radiotherapy plus CTLA-4 blockade in lung cancer. Background on the study: Across the patients, objective responses occurred in about 18%, and disease control in around 31%.

Study observations and caveats: Dynamics of early blood T cell clones, together with interferon-beta, were reportedly the best predictors of response. Blood-borne expansion of tumor-derived TCR clones followed radiotherapy plus ipilimumab.

Note on this clone: Its antigen is unidentified.

The data were produced by immunoSEQ multiplex PCR, yet TCRdb's version contains in-frame clones alone and is incomplete. The data hold roughly 66,000 clones, with approximately 80% observed a single time. The CDR3 has 15 residues. Focal radiation with ipilimumab CTLA-4 blockade was given to patients with chemo-refractory metastatic non-small-cell lung cancer. This rearrangement joins TRBV21-1 to TRBJ1-4. TRBV21-1 is marked as a pseudogene. The TCR was taken from a human donor with non-small cell lung cancer who had a partial response to radiotherapy plus ipilimumab. The sequences come from peripheral blood, collected from a patient treated with radiotherapy plus ipilimumab. CDR3 sequence (DNA): TGTGCCAGCAGCATCAGGACTGCAACTAATGAAAAACTGTTTTTT. Translated: CASSIRTATNEKLFF.